The 31 T cell receptor beta chains presented below share a single source sample, sequenced in a study of blood T cell repertoires in COVID-19. The protocol was immunoSEQ multiplex PCR, while the TCRdb copy is restricted to in-frame clones and leaves out a portion. Of around 400,000 clones in the sample, roughly 90% were seen once. The sequencing input was peripheral blood. These receptors originate from a man aged 35-49 years with acute or convalescent COVID-19.

This clone was observed once. V is TRBV15 and J is TRBJ2-2, with TRBD1 matching over 12 bases. This CDR3 has 14 amino acids. The V gene's germline CDR1 is LNHNV and CDR2 YYDKDF (reference sequence). V lost 8 bases to trimming and J lost 6 bases; unmatched junction nucleotides: 4. CDR3 loop: CATERDRGPGELFF. Written as DNA, the CDR3 is TGTGCCACCGAACGGGACAGGGGGCCCGGGGAGCTGTTTTTT.

V gene TRBV4-3 combines with J gene TRBJ2-1; 8 nucleotides align to TRBD2. CDR3 length equals 16 residues. CDR1 is LGHNA and CDR2 is YSLEER in the germline V gene. J was trimmed by 8 bases and V by 0 bases; bases with no gene match: 9. CDR3 nucleotide sequence: TGCGCCAGCAGCCAAGATTTCCGGGGGGGCTTGGATGAGCAGTTCTTC. The encoded protein is CASSQDFRGGLDEQFF.

The V call is TRBV6-1, the J call TRBJ1-6, with TRBD1 as a possible D gene (5 bases). V lost 0 bases, J lost 8 bases, and 8 bases lay in between. The CDR3 runs 14 residues. Germline V gives CDR1 MNHNS, CDR2 SASEGT. The CDR3 loop reads CASSEARDHSPLHF. The CDR3, as DNA: TGTGCCAGCAGTGAAGCCAGGGATCATTCACCCCTCCACTTT.

This chain joins TRBV27 and TRBJ1-2; 8 positions match TRBD1. The ends lost 2 bases at V and 4 bases at J; junction bases unmatched: 3. CDR3 length: 14 amino acids. In germline, CDR1 is MNHEY, CDR2 SMNVEV (reference sequence). The CDR3 loop reads CASSLNRGFYGYTF. The CDR3 bases are TGTGCCAGCAGTTTAAACAGGGGGTTCTATGGCTACACCTTC.

The chain links TRBV28 to TRBJ1-5; D gene ambiguous. Trimming stripped 7 bases from V and 0 bases from J, with 13 bases between. The CDR3 totals 15 residues. The germline V gene encodes CDR1 MDHEN and CDR2 SYDVKM. The CDR3 sequence: CASTPPPNSNQPQHF. CDR3 nucleotides: TGTGCCAGCACCCCGCCGCCTAATAGCAATCAGCCCCAGCATTTT.

V and J are TRBV4-1 and TRBJ1-4; weak D call: TRBD1 (6 bases). The germline V gene encodes CDR1 MGHRA and CDR2 YSYEKL. The length of the CDR3 is 15 residues. Deletions cut 4 bases from V and 4 bases from J, with 13 bases between. The CDR3 DNA reads as TGCGCCAGCAGCCTCTACAGGGAAAATAATGAAAAACTGTTTTTT. Its translation: CASSLYRENNEKLFF.

V and J are TRBV28 and TRBJ1-5; 10 bases are a match to TRBD1. This CDR3 contains 14 residues. V trimming: 8 bases; J trimming: 7 bases; junction bases outside the gene matches: 8. CDR1 and CDR2 from the germline V gene are MDHEN and SYDVKM. The CDR3: CASGSRQGAQPQHF. In DNA, the CDR3 is TGTGCCAGCGGCTCGAGACAGGGGGCCCAGCCCCAGCATTTT. Using reference TRBV28 and TRBJ1-5 for the parts outside the CDR3, the full variable domain is DVKVTQSSRYLVKRTGEKVFLECVQDMDHENMFWYRQDPGLGLRLIYFSYDVKMKEKGDIPEGYSVSREKKERFSLILESASTNQTSMYLCASGSRQGAQPQHFGDGTRLSIL.

The rearrangement links TRBV25-1 to TRBJ1-6; 11 bases align to TRBD1. The germline CDR1 and CDR2 sequences are MGHDK and SYGVNS. J gave up 7 bases and V 6 bases, and 8 bases lay outside the gene matches. The CDR3 loop spans 16 amino acids. The CDR3 loop reads CASRPPGTGGNSPLHF. CDR3 sequence (DNA): TGTGCCAGCAGACCGCCCGGGACAGGGGGGAATTCACCCCTCCACTTT.

The J gene is TRBJ1-1, the V gene TRBV4-2; the D is unclear. Germline CDR1 is LGHNA and CDR2 is YNFKEQ. The CDR3 is 14 residues long. V lost 0 bases to trimming and J lost 0 bases, with 5 bases between them. CDR3 in amino acids: CASSQDFLNTEAFF. The CDR3 coding sequence is TGTGCCAGCAGCCAAGACTTTCTGAACACTGAAGCTTTCTTT.

The chain combines TRBV4-2 with TRBJ1-5; D unclear. The germline CDR1 and CDR2 sequences are LGHNA and YNFKEQ. This CDR3 is built from 16 residues. V was cut by 0 bases and J by 1 base, with 10 bases left in between. CDR3 loop: CASSQDGLGSNQPQHF. For the CDR3, the DNA is TGTGCCAGCAGCCAAGATGGGCTTGGAAGCAATCAGCCCCAGCATTTT.

The chain joins TRBV12-3 or TRBV12-4 to TRBJ1-1; D call uncertain. V was trimmed by 2 bases and J by 6 bases, leaving 10 bases between them. The CDR3 spans 13 residues. The CDR3 DNA is TGTGCCAGCAGTTTATTGGGCGATTCTGAAGCTTTCTTT. Protein product: CASSLLGDSEAFF.

This chain links TRBV7-3 with TRBJ2-1; 14 bases are shared with TRBD2. This CDR3 has 16 amino acids. The germline gives CDR1 SGHTA, CDR2 FQGTGA. Trimming took 6 bases from V and 15 from J; bases not matched to a gene: 16. The CDR3 DNA follows: TGTGCCAGCAGTGTGGAAGGGACTAGCGGGAGTTATCCTCCGTTCTTC. Protein product: CASSVEGTSGSYPPFF. Based on the CDR3 plus reference TRBV7-3 and TRBJ2-1, the full variable domain is GAGVSQTPSNKVTEKGKYVELRCDPISGHTALYWYRQSLGQGPEFLIYFQGTGAADDSGLPNDRFFAVRPEGSVSTLKIQRTERGDSAVYLCASSVEGTSGSYPPFFGPGTRLTVL.

The chain carries TRBV6-5 and TRBJ1-5, with a tentative D call TRBD1 (6 bases). Germline CDR1 and CDR2: MNHEY and SVGAGI. The CDR3 runs 13 residues. V dropped 5 bases and J dropped 5 bases, with 10 bases sitting between them. The CDR3 sequence: CASSPGVYQPQHF. The CDR3 DNA is TGTGCCAGCAGTCCAGGGGTCTATCAGCCCCAGCATTTT.

The gene calls are TRBV9 and TRBJ2-1; 10 nucleotides agree with TRBD2. Germline CDR1 reads SGDLS; CDR2 reads YYNGEE. V lost 0 bases and J lost 4; bases outside the gene matches: 7. The CDR3 has 17 residues. CDR3 protein: CASSVGASGGLYNEQFF. CDR3 nucleotides: TGTGCCAGCAGCGTAGGGGCTAGCGGGGGCCTTTACAATGAGCAGTTCTTC.

V is TRBV3-1 (or the pseudogene TRBV3-2) and J is TRBJ1-6; D is uncertain. CDR1 and CDR2 from the germline V gene are LGHDT and YNNKEL (reference sequence). The length of the CDR3 is 16 residues. V shed 0 bases and J shed 6 bases, with 12 bases lying between them. CDR3: CASSQDRAGLNSPLHF. Here the CDR3 DNA reads TGTGCCAGCAGCCAAGATCGGGCGGGCCTTAATTCACCCCTCCACTTT.

In this sample, this clone turned up once. J is TRBJ2-7 and V is TRBV27, with 9 bases lining up with TRBD1. CDR3 length: 15 amino acids. Germline loops: CDR1 MNHEY, CDR2 SMNVEV (reference sequence). The junction had 8 bases not matched to a gene; V was cut back by 5 bases and J by 3 bases. CDR3 bases: TGTGCCAGCAGTCCACAGGGGGCACGGTTCTACGAGCAGTACTTC. This translates into CASSPQGARFYEQYF.

The chain links TRBV6-6 to TRBJ1-3, with TRBD1 identical over 10 bases. CDR1 is MNHNY and CDR2 is SVGAGI in the germline V gene (reference sequence). V gave up 5 bases and J gave up 0 bases; unmatched junction bases: 7. The length of the CDR3 is 17 residues. The CDR3 here is CASSLRDRGLSGNTIYF. CDR3 in DNA: TGTGCCAGCAGTCTCCGGGACAGGGGACTCTCTGGAAACACCATATATTTT.

This chain joins TRBV7-8 and TRBJ2-4, with 7 positions matching TRBD2. V lost 5 bases and J lost 8; bases outside the gene matches: 12. CDR1 is SGHVS and CDR2 is FQNEAQ in the germline V gene. CDR3 length: 15 amino acids. CDR3 nucleotides: TGTGCCAGCAGCGGGGGACTATCTTTCCAAGACATTCAGTACTTC. Translation: CASSGGLSFQDIQYF. The full variable domain, completed using reference TRBV7-8 and TRBJ2-4, is GAGVSQSPRYKVAKRGQDVALRCDPISGHVSLFWYQQALGQGPEFLTYFQNEAQLDKSGLPSDRFFAERPEGSVSTLKIQRTQQEDSAVYLCASSGGLSFQDIQYFGAGTRLSVL.

Only one count was recorded for this clone. The CDR3 region has the DNA TGTGCCAGCAGCAAAGGACAGGGCACCTACGAGCAGTACTTC. Protein: CASSKGQGTYEQYF. The chain links TRBV7-2 to TRBJ2-7, with TRBD1 identical over 8 bases. The V gene's germline CDR1 is SGHTA and CDR2 FQGNSA. V lost 5 bases, J lost 2 bases, and 5 bases stayed unmatched. The CDR3 has 14 amino acids.

The chain joins TRBV29-1 to TRBJ1-1; D gene unclear. Trimming stripped 2 bases from V and 0 bases from J, with 13 bases between. Germline-derived CDR1 and CDR2 are SQVTM and ANQGSEA. The CDR3 has 15 amino acids. CDR3: CSVERQREMNTEAFF. CDR3 in DNA: TGCAGCGTTGAACGGCAGAGGGAAATGAACACTGAAGCTTTCTTT.

This rearrangement joins TRBV27 to TRBJ2-7, with a possible D match to TRBD2 (6 bases). The length of the CDR3 is 15 residues. Trimming removed 6 bases at V and 6 bases at J, with 21 bases between. Germline CDR1 MNHEY, CDR2 SMNVEV (reference sequence). The CDR3 nucleotides are TGTGCCAGCAGGAAGGAGGGTGCCGAGGGGATCGAGCAGTACTTC. Its protein product is CASRKEGAEGIEQYF.

This clone showed up just once. The CDR3 region is CASSPAQNYEQYF. CDR3 nucleotide sequence: TGTGCCAGCTCACCGGCACAGAACTACGAGCAGTACTTC. The chain is built from TRBV18 and TRBJ2-7; D gene uncertain. Trimming cost V 3 bases and J 3 bases, with 9 bases left between them. The CDR3 sequence is 13 residues long. Germline lookup yields CDR1 KGHSH and CDR2 LQKENI.

V is TRBV2 and J is TRBJ1-1, with D possibly TRBD1 on 6 matching bases. V was pared by 6 bases and J by 5 bases, with 16 bases between. The CDR3 is 14 residues long. Germline V lookup: CDR1 SNHLY, CDR2 FYNNEI. CDR3 nucleotide sequence: TGTGCCAGCAGGCAACAGGGTGGCATTACTGAAGCTTTCTTT. Amino acid sequence: CASRQQGGITEAFF.

The chain couples TRBV28 to TRBJ2-5; D perhaps matches TRBD1 (6 bases). Trimming left V 9 bases short and J 1 base short, with 12 bases between. The germline CDR1 and CDR2 sequences are MDHEN and SYDVKM. The CDR3 runs 13 residues. CDR3 amino acids: CARADSIQETQYF. The CDR3 DNA is TGTGCCAGAGCGGACAGCATCCAAGAGACCCAGTACTTC.

The chain has TRBV19 and TRBJ1-1; D ambiguous. Germline CDR1 LNHDA, CDR2 SQIVND (reference sequence). The CDR3 has 13 amino acids. Trimming cost V 3 bases and J 1 base, with 6 bases left between them. The CDR3 nucleotides are TGTGCCAGTAGTATGGTACAGAACACTGAAGCTTTCTTT. Its translation is CASSMVQNTEAFF.

This chain connects TRBV30 to TRBJ2-7, with TRBD1 identical over 9 bases. CDR1 and CDR2 (germline): GTSNPN, SVGIG (reference sequence). V shed 2 bases, J shed 5 bases, and the junction held 7 bases outside the gene matches. This CDR3 contains 14 residues. CDR3 loop: CAWSSDRGPHEQYF. The CDR3 nucleotides read TGTGCCTGGAGTTCGGACAGGGGACCCCACGAGCAGTACTTC.

The J gene is TRBJ1-4, the V gene TRBV6-4, with D perhaps TRBD1 (5 bases). This CDR3 comprises 14 residues. The germline gives CDR1 MRHNA, CDR2 SNTAGT. V dropped 4 bases and J dropped 8 bases, with 14 bases sitting between them. CDR3 in DNA: TGTGCCAGCAGTGTCGGGGGGTTACGGGAAAAACTGTTTTTT. Translating gives CASSVGGLREKLFF.

The chain has TRBV29-1 and TRBJ2-7; a weak D match, TRBD2 (6 bases). Trimming shortened V by 2 bases and J by 0 bases, and 17 bases separated the two germline ends. Germline V CDR1 and CDR2: SQVTM, ANQGSEA. The CDR3 extends over 16 amino acids. CDR3 DNA sequence: TGCAGCGTTGAAATCGGAGGGGCCATTCCCTCCTACGAGCAGTACTTC. It codes for CSVEIGGAIPSYEQYF.

The chain recombines TRBV14 with TRBJ1-2, with D possibly matching TRBD1 (5 bases). Germline V gene sequence: CDR1 SGHDN, CDR2 FVKESK. With 4 bases removed from V and 7 bases from J, the gap between germline ends came to 16 bases. This CDR3 region has 14 residues. The CDR3 is CASSLYSGTLGYTF. CDR3 in DNA: TGTGCCAGCAGCCTGTATTCTGGGACTCTTGGCTACACCTTC.

This chain connects TRBV10-3 to TRBJ1-1, with 7 bases matching TRBD1. Germline assignment: CDR1 ENHRY and CDR2 SYGVKD. The CDR3 length is 14 residues. V shed 10 bases and J 3 bases; nucleotides not matched to a gene: 11. CDR3 DNA: TGTGCCAGCAGCAGTTTTACAGGGGACACTGAAGCTTTCTTT. Encoded protein: CASSSFTGDTEAFF.

V gene TRBV10-3 combines with J gene TRBJ2-1; perhaps TRBD2 as D (5 bases). The CDR3 covers 13 residues. The V gene's germline CDR1 is ENHRY and CDR2 SYGVKD. The V end lost 3 bases, the J end lost 7 bases, and 10 bases lay between the germline ends. The DNA of the CDR3 is TGTGCCATCAGTGACGGGGAGCGGAATGAGCAGTTCTTC. This codes for CAISDGERNEQFF.